This TCR beta chain emerged from a study of T cell clones after liver transplantation (dated by TCRdb to between 2018 and 2021). About the study as a whole: Samples were obtained from ITN030ST, a randomized trial in which withdrawal of immunosuppression was attempted within 2 years of liver transplantation. Until randomization at 12-24 months post-transplant, subjects were given standard immunosuppression, with no induction therapy. Blood samples were collected pre-transplant, pre-randomization before withdrawal, and post-randomization after either full withdrawal or failed withdrawal. Donor-reactive T cell clones were identified by TCRbeta sequencing after a pre-transplant mixed lymphocyte reaction and then tracked in post-transplant blood. The study cohort included 8 liver transplant recipients, of whom 3 were classified as tolerant and 5 as non-tolerant. Of the eight recipients, a few were HCV-positive, while the remaining recipients had been transplanted for non-autoimmune, non-viral indications. Tolerance meant complete immunosuppression withdrawal for at least one year without liver enzymes rising beyond twice the upper limit of normal. As an antigen-independent comparator for donor-reactive sequences, third party-reactive TCRbeta sequences were also identified from pre-transplant MLRs.

High-throughput TCRbeta CDR3 sequencing of frozen genomic DNA was performed by immunoSEQ, including PCR amplification, mapping, bias correction and internal controls. For the original study's pipeline: Productive rearrangements were kept, and unique TCRbeta sequences were defined by CDR3 nucleotide sequence plus V and J gene. For classification of a sequence as donor-reactive, at least 5-fold expansion in CFSE-low cells relative to unstimulated pre-transplant cells and a frequency of at least 0.01% were required. Minimum frequency thresholds were set for each subject on the basis of the unstimulated sample with the lowest template count, so that a detection power of at least 90% was ensured. Jensen-Shannon divergence between the top 1000 TCRbeta sequences post-transplant and pre-transplant was used to measure repertoire turnover. Changes in detection of donor-reactive sequences were assessed with two-sided Fisher's exact tests. The table was pulled from immuneACCESS by TCRdb, which kept in-frame rearrangements only. Such tables lose some clones; where checked, under half of the loss comes from unresolved V genes, and the rest has no known cause. That table furnishes V, J and clone size, whereas the DNA furnished D and trimming. The sample has some 120,000 clones on record, 90% of them singletons. The ten largest account for 0.83% of the sample.

Results and caveats for the whole study, not just this receptor: The conclusions were preliminary, being limited by small, heterogeneous patient numbers and by non-standardized post-transplant time points. Low numbers of available donor cells limited the measurable donor-reactive repertoire in two subjects. Donor-reactive sequences declined more than third party-reactive ones, suggesting partial antigen-specific deletion unrelated to withdrawal success. Because allograft tissue specimens were not available, migration of donor-reactive T cells into the graft, rather than deletion, may have occurred. A significant post-transplant decrease in circulating donor-reactive CD4 TCRbeta sequences was observed in most of the 8 subjects, irrespective of tolerance or HCV status. Once repertoire turnover was taken into account, donor-reactive detection showed a significant reduction for CD4 in 7 of 8 subjects and for CD8 in 8 of 8.

Notes on this clone: There is no known antigen for this receptor. One base away there is no much larger clone; base qualities are not given.

Thawed unstimulated PBMCs were stained for CD3, CD4 and CD8 and FACS-sorted into CD3+CD4+ and CD3+CD8+ populations. Each of the 8 studied subjects was randomized to immunosuppression withdrawal. The Qiagen DNeasy Blood and Tissue Kit was used for genomic DNA isolation. V gives up 1 base and J gives up 4 bases, and the segment between their germline ends measures 10 bases. Inclusive of the bounding cysteine and phenylalanine, the CDR3 is 15 residues long. The read is trimmed to its CDR3 DNA, 45 bases read in frame from base 1. Via the germline V gene, CDR1 is SGHTA and CDR2 FQGNSA. This clonotype originated in a human patient who received a liver transplant. After a transplant, some T cells may be of graft donor origin. The sample in question was CD4+ T cells from blood, obtained 12 months after liver transplant. This chain is built from TRBV7-2 and TRBJ2-2; the D gene lacks a confident call. The CDR3 protein sequence reads: CASSLVPGSTGELFF. The nucleotide sequence reads TGTGCCAGCAGCTTAGTGCCAGGATCCACCGGGGAGCTGTTTTTT.